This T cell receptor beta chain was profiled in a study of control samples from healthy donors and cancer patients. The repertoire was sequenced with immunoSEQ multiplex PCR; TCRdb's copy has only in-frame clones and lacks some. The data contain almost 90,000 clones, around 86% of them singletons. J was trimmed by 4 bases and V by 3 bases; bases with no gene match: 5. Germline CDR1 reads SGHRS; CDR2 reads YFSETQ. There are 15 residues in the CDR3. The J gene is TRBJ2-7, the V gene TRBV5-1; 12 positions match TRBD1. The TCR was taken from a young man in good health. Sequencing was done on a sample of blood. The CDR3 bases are TGCGCCAGCAGCTCGGGACAGGGGGCATGGTACGAGCAGTACTTC. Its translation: CASSSGQGAWYEQYF.